One sample yielded the 20 T cell receptor beta chains listed below, sequenced in a study of T cell changes during pregnancy in multiple sclerosis. The assay was immunoSEQ multiplex PCR, and TCRdb's table has in-frame clones only and misses some. Among 35,000 to 40,000 clones listed, 90% to 95% were seen once. Material: CD8+ T cells from peripheral blood mononuclear cells, obtained in the second trimester of pregnancy. All receptors derive from a female donor with multiple sclerosis, enrolled in a pregnancy study.

This sequence joins TRBV10-2 and TRBJ2-7; 9 bases agree with TRBD1. The CDR3 consists of 15 residues. The V gene's germline CDR1 is WSHSY and CDR2 SAAADI. V trimming: 6 bases; J trimming: 5 bases; junction bases outside the gene matches: 11. This CDR3 is CASSLSAGQGHEQYF. As DNA, the CDR3 is TGCGCCAGCAGCTTATCTGCGGGACAGGGCCACGAGCAGTACTTC.

The J gene is TRBJ2-2, the V gene TRBV19, with 11 nucleotides matching TRBD2. The ends lost 5 bases at V and 1 base at J; junction bases unmatched: 6. Germline V gene lookup returns CDR1 LNHDA and CDR2 SQIVND (reference sequence). This CDR3 is 17 amino acids long. The CDR3 is CASSDLGTSGNTGELFF. The CDR3 DNA sequence: TGTGCCAGTAGTGACCTCGGGACTAGCGGGAACACCGGGGAGCTGTTTTTT.

In its sample, this clone was seen many times. The gene calls are TRBV7-9 and TRBJ2-1; 10 bases are shared with TRBD2. The CDR3 is 17 amino acids. V trimming: 5 bases; J trimming: 10 bases; junction bases outside the gene matches: 17. Germline CDR1 reads SEHNR; CDR2 reads FQNEAQ (reference sequence). CDR3 DNA: TGTGCCAGCAGCCCTCAAATGGGGCTAGCGGGAGTACCGGAGCAGTTCTTC. It codes for CASSPQMGLAGVPEQFF. The full variable domain, with the rest looked up from reference TRBV7-9 and TRBJ2-1, is DTGVSQNPRHKITKRGQNVTFRCDPISEHNRLYWYRQTLGQGPEFLTYFQNEAQLEKSRLLSDRFSAERPKGSFSTLEIQRTEQGDSAMYLCASSPQMGLAGVPEQFFGPGTRLTVL.

The chain joins TRBV7-9 to TRBJ2-7; 11 bases match TRBD1. CDR1 SEHNR and CDR2 FQNEAQ come from the germline V gene (reference sequence). V shed 5 bases and J 6 bases; nucleotides not matched to a gene: 9. This CDR3 is built from 15 residues. This CDR3 reads CASSPGDRGTGEQYF. CDR3 DNA: TGTGCCAGCAGCCCCGGGGACAGGGGGACTGGCGAGCAGTACTTC.

The chain joins TRBV4-2 to TRBJ2-2; D is perhaps TRBD2 (6 bases). Germline-derived CDR1 and CDR2 are LGHNA and YNFKEQ. The CDR3 totals 13 residues. V was clipped by 0 bases and J by 8 bases, with 7 bases between them. CDR3 residues: CASSQEEGGELFF. CDR3 bases: TGTGCCAGCAGCCAAGAGGAGGGAGGGGAGCTGTTTTTT.

This chain uses TRBV6-4 with TRBJ2-6, with 9 bases matching TRBD1. V trimming: 2 bases; J trimming: 1 base; junction bases outside the gene matches: 3. Germline values: CDR1 MRHNA, CDR2 SNTAGT. CDR3 length: 17 amino acids. The CDR3 protein is CASSDTGQGSGANVLTF. In DNA form, the CDR3 reads TGTGCCAGCAGTGACACGGGACAGGGATCTGGGGCCAACGTCCTGACTTTC.

The V call is TRBV5-1, the J call TRBJ2-2; 7 nucleotides align to TRBD1. The CDR3 runs to 17 residues. V was clipped by 1 base and J by 5 bases; unmatched bases: 11. Germline V gene sequence: CDR1 SGHRS, CDR2 YFSETQ. CDR3 loop: CASSLPQGPRGTGELFF. The CDR3 DNA is TGCGCCAGCAGCTTGCCACAGGGGCCTAGGGGAACCGGGGAGCTGTTTTTT.

The rearrangement uses TRBV9 and TRBJ2-1; D call uncertain. This CDR3 is built from 15 residues. The V gene's germline CDR1 is SGDLS and CDR2 YYNGEE. V was clipped by 3 bases and J by 2 bases, with 12 bases between them. The CDR3 sequence is CASSGTIVPYNEQFF. The DNA of the CDR3 is TGTGCCAGCAGCGGTACTATCGTTCCCTACAATGAGCAGTTCTTC.

The chain couples TRBV19 to TRBJ1-2; D is unclear. This CDR3 contains 17 residues. The V gene's germline CDR1 is LNHDA and CDR2 SQIVND (reference sequence). V was pared by 8 bases and J by 4 bases, with 26 bases between. The CDR3 sequence: CASSSPLSRTRTYGYTF. The CDR3, as DNA: TGTGCCAGTTCAAGCCCCTTATCTCGGACTCGCACCTATGGCTACACCTTC.

The rearrangement uses TRBV27 and TRBJ2-4; 11 positions agree with TRBD2. The CDR3 has 15 amino acids. The ends lost 6 bases at V and 4 bases at J; junction bases unmatched: 5. Per germline, CDR1 MNHEY and CDR2 SMNVEV (reference sequence). CDR3 amino acids: CASRPLAGGKNIQYF. The CDR3 bases are TGTGCCAGCAGACCGCTAGCGGGAGGAAAAAACATTCAGTACTTC.

The rearrangement links TRBV6-5 to TRBJ1-2; D possibly corresponds to TRBD1 (6 bases). The V and J ends lost 6 bases and 2 bases respectively, with 7 bases between them. CDR1 and CDR2 from the germline V gene are MNHEY and SVGAGI. There are 12 residues in the CDR3. The CDR3 region is CASSQGNYGYTF. DNA of the CDR3: TGTGCCAGCAGCCAGGGGAACTATGGCTACACCTTC.

J is TRBJ2-7 and V is TRBV4-3; possibly TRBD1 for D (6 bases). The CDR3 loop spans 16 amino acids. The germline gives CDR1 LGHNA, CDR2 YSLEER. V lost 2 bases to trimming and J lost 0 bases, with 14 bases between them. CDR3 nucleotides: TGCGCCAGCAGCCAATACCACAGGGATAGCTCCTACGAGCAGTACTTC. Translation: CASSQYHRDSSYEQYF.

This clone was detected only once. This rearrangement joins TRBV10-2 to TRBJ2-7; D remains ambiguous. Germline loops: CDR1 WSHSY, CDR2 SAAADI. Deletions cut 4 bases from V and 2 bases from J, with 15 bases between. The CDR3 has 15 residues. CDR3 protein: CASSVRMEGAYEQYF. CDR3 DNA sequence: TGCGCCAGCAGTGTGAGGATGGAAGGAGCCTACGAGCAGTACTTC.

In its sample, this clone was seen once. This chain joins TRBV30 and TRBJ2-6; TRBD2 is a possible D gene (5 bases). Trimming took off 6 bases at V and 4 bases at J, with 16 bases between the two ends. Germline-derived CDR1 and CDR2 are GTSNPN and SVGIG (reference sequence). CDR3 length: 15 residues. The DNA of the CDR3 is TGTGCCTGCCCCAATTTGGAGGACGGGGCCAACGTCCTGACTTTC. It encodes CACPNLEDGANVLTF.

This clone is categorized as medium-sized. This rearrangement joins TRBV5-5 to TRBJ1-3; TRBD1 is a possible D gene (6 bases). V lost 4 bases and J lost 0, with 14 bases in between. Germline lookup yields CDR1 SGHKS and CDR2 YYEKEE (reference sequence). The CDR3 sequence is 16 residues long. The chain's CDR3 is CASSAQGPSSGNTIYF. CDR3 nucleotide sequence: TGTGCCAGCAGCGCACAGGGACCTTCCTCTGGAAACACCATATATTTT.

The chain has TRBV6-4 and TRBJ2-2; D not resolved. V lost 7 bases to trimming and J lost 3 bases, with 15 bases between them. The V gene's germline CDR1 is MRHNA and CDR2 SNTAGT. The CDR3 extends over 15 amino acids. Here the CDR3 DNA reads TGTGCCAGCAAGGCAGGCGCGCCAGACACCGGGGAGCTGTTTTTT. Translating it yields CASKAGAPDTGELFF.

The rearrangement links TRBV4-1 to TRBJ2-7; 11 bases line up with TRBD1. The germline CDR1 and CDR2 sequences are MGHRA and YSYEKL. V shed 0 bases, J shed 5 bases, and the junction held 9 bases outside the gene matches. The CDR3 spans 17 residues. The CDR3, as DNA: TGCGCCAGCAGCCAAGAGGCCTCGGGGACAGGGGGAGACGAGCAGTACTTC. This sequence encodes CASSQEASGTGGDEQYF.

About this clone itself: At one end the junction does not follow the germline gene, possibly because of a read error. This chain connects TRBV7-9 to TRBJ2-4, with 8 nucleotides matching TRBD2. Germline V gene lookup returns CDR1 SEHNR and CDR2 FQNEAQ (reference sequence). The CDR3 has 12 amino acids. CDR3 protein: CASSSTRTSLNF. CDR3 DNA sequence: TGTGCCAGCAGCTCCACCAGGACTAGCTTGAACTTC.

The gene calls are TRBV25-1 and TRBJ1-2; tentatively, D is TRBD1 (6 bases). Germline-derived CDR1 and CDR2 are MGHDK and SYGVNS. The V gene lost 8 bases and the J gene lost 0 bases, with 13 bases spanning the gap. The CDR3 loop spans 14 amino acids. The CDR3 sequence: CASGPQGTNYGYTF. The CDR3 coding sequence is TGTGCCAGCGGCCCCCAGGGGACTAACTATGGCTACACCTTC.

This clone was counted a single time. The J gene is TRBJ2-7, the V gene TRBV5-6; perhaps TRBD2 as D (5 bases). Germline CDR1 SGHDT, CDR2 YYEEEE. The CDR3 consists of 13 residues. V lost 0 bases to trimming and J lost 3 bases, with 7 bases between them. The CDR3, as DNA: TGTGCCAGCAGCTTGGACGGGAACTACGAGCAGTACTTC. Translating it yields CASSLDGNYEQYF.